This TCR beta chain was profiled in a study of shared clonotypes between healthy human individuals. Whole-study results and caveats: When compared with the clonotypes that were shared by all four sorted-subset donors, the non-shared clonotypes turned out to have lower generation probabilities.

In regard to this clone: Its antigen is unknown.

This CDR3 has 14 amino acids. Germline V gene sequence: CDR1 SGHTA, CDR2 FQGNSA. The junction had 6 bases not matched to a gene; V was cut back by 3 bases and J by 5 bases. Clones were read by immunoSEQ multiplex PCR, and TCRdb kept only the in-frame ones, dropping some. The repertoire holds roughly 1,100,000 clones, with around 75% as singletons. This receptor was identified in a man in his late teens or twenties in good health. This sequence joins TRBV7-2 and TRBJ1-1, with 7 bases matching TRBD1. The specimen was memory CD4+ T cells sorted from blood. The subset denotes: CD45RA-negative fraction. CDR3 region: CASSFGQAGTEAFF. The CDR3 DNA follows: TGTGCCAGCAGCTTTGGACAGGCGGGGACTGAAGCTTTCTTT. The variable domain in full, with the rest retrieved from reference TRBV7-2 and TRBJ1-1, is GAGVSQSPSNKVTEKGKDVELRCDPISGHTALYWYRQSLGQGLEFLIYFQGNSAPDKSGLPSDRFSAERTGGSVSTLTIQRTQQEDSAVYLCASSFGQAGTEAFFGQGTRLTVV.